This TCR gamma chain was retrieved from a study of Vδ1+ human thymocytes. Study results and limitations: TRG sequences recurred across donors, whereas TRD sequences stayed essentially private. Unlike peripheral blood Vdelta1+ controls, thymic delta-chain sequences included 15% to 25% Vdelta2 and few Vdelta3. Highly polyclonal TRG and TRD repertoires with Gaussian CDR3 length distributions appeared in thymus.

This clone was detected a few times. Its antigen remains unknown. Germline V CDR1 and CDR2: VTNTFY, YDVSTARD (reference sequence). J was trimmed by 7 bases and V by 6 bases; bases with no gene match: 6. The CDR3 spans 11 residues. The template was reverse-transcribed extracted RNA. CDR3 amplicons came from multiplex PCR with pooled V-gene forward and constant-region reverse primers. TCRdb processed the multiplex PCR reads again with the CATT caller. The sample lists 25,000 to 35,000 gamma-chain clones, more than 15% occurring once. The sorted cells were CD3+ Vdelta1+ Vdelta2- thymocytes from alphabeta-depleted thymus.

The specimen was Vdelta1+ gamma-delta thymocytes from the thymus. Sample subset: FACS-sorted CD3+ TCRalphabeta- TCRVdelta1+ TCRVdelta2- thymocytes. V gene TRGV3 combines with J gene TRGJ1 or TRGJ2. This receptor was identified in a boy under three years old who had congenital heart surgery. The CDR3 DNA reads as TGTGCCACCTGGACACGGTATAAGAAACTCTTT. This codes for CATWTRYKKLF.